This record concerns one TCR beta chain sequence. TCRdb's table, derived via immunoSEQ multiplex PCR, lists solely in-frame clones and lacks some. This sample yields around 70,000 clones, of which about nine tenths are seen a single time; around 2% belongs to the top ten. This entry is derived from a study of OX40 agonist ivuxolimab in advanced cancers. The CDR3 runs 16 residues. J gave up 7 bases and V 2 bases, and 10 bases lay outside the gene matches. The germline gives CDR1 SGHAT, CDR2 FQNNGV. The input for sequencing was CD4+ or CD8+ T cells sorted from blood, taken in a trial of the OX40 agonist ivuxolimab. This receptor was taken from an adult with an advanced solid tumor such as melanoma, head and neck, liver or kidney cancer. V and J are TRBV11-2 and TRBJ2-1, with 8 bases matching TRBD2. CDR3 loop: CASSLYSSGGGNEQFF. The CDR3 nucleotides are TGTGCCAGCAGCTTATATTCCAGCGGGGGAGGTAATGAGCAGTTCTTC.